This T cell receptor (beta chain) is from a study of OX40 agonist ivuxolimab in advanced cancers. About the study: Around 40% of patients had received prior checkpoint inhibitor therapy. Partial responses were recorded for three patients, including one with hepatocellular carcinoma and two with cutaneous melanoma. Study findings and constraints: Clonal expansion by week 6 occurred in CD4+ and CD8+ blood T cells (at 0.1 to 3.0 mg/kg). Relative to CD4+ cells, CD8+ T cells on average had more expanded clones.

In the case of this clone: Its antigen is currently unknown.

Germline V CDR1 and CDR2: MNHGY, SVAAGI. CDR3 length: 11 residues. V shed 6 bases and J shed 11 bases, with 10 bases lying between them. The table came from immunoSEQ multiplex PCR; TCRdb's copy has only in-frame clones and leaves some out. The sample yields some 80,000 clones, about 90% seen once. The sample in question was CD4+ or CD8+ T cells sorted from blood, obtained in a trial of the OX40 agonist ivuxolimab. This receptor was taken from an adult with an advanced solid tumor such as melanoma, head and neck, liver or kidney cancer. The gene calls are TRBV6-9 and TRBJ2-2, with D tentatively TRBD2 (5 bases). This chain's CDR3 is CASRAGSELFF. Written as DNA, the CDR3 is TGTGCCAGCAGGGCGGGCAGTGAGCTGTTTTTT.